This TCR beta chain was retrieved from a study of blood T cell repertoires in COVID-19. In the original workflow: Amplifying reference gene primers gave estimates of nucleated cell counts. Generated by immunoSEQ multiplex PCR, the TCRdb table keeps only in-frame clones and is missing some. V and J calls and clone size are as listed in that table; D and trimming were resolved from the DNA. The sample lists approximately 470,000 clones, 87% seen once, with under 0.85% in the top ten. Participants were aged about 18 to 100 years from roughly 25 US areas. Which cohort a participant joined came from the clinical history participants gave. In Cohort 3, a recovered donor had either two negative PCRs, clearance, or symptom resolution. The V segment lost 5 bases and the J segment 4 bases; nucleotides outside the gene matches: 8. From germline, CDR1 is MRHNA and CDR2 SNTAGT. The CDR3 contains 15 residues.

V gene TRBV6-4 combines with J gene TRBJ1-1; 9 positions agree with TRBD1. The sequenced sample consisted of PBMCs or T cells enriched from blood (not recorded which). This clonotype was obtained from a woman under 30 who had recovered from COVID-19. The CDR3 coding sequence is TGTGCCAGCAGTTTAACCGGGACAGGGAGCACTGAAGCTTTCTTT. Amino acid sequence: CASSLTGTGSTEAFF.